Shown below are 17 T cell receptor beta chains from a single sample sequenced in a study of graft-versus-host responses after intestinal transplantation. Sequencing used immunoSEQ multiplex PCR; TCRdb keeps in-frame clones, though not all of them. The sample carries around 25,000 clones, approximately 94% recorded once. This specimen was PBMCs, taken 156 days after intestinal transplant. The receptors were gathered from a human patient who received an intestinal transplant, so some T cells may come from the graft donor.

The chain couples TRBV5-4 to TRBJ2-2; D possibly corresponds to TRBD2 (5 bases). Germline lookup yields CDR1 SGHNT and CDR2 YYREEE (reference sequence). CDR3 length: 17 residues. Trimming took off 4 bases at V and 5 bases at J, with 21 bases between the two ends. CDR3 sequence: CASSSRSGRWDTGELFF. The CDR3 DNA follows: TGTGCCAGCAGCAGCCGGTCGGGGAGATGGGATACCGGGGAGCTGTTTTTT.

The genes are TRBV10-3 and TRBJ2-3; D ambiguous. In germline, CDR1 is ENHRY, CDR2 SYGVKD. This CDR3 contains 13 residues. Between the trimmed V and J ends, which lost 8 bases and 1 base, there was a span of 10 bases. CDR3 in amino acids: CAILRPGTDTQYF. In DNA, the CDR3 is TGTGCCATCCTTAGGCCGGGCACAGATACGCAGTATTTT.

This chain uses TRBV2 with TRBJ1-1; D might be TRBD1 (6 bases). The CDR3 covers 13 residues. Germline V gene sequence: CDR1 SNHLY, CDR2 FYNNEI. The ends were cut back, 9 bases at V and 0 bases at J, with 11 bases in the middle. The CDR3 region is CARGGHLNTEAFF. As DNA, the CDR3 is TGTGCCAGAGGGGGACATCTGAACACTGAAGCTTTCTTT.

This clone was observed once. This rearrangement joins TRBV13 to TRBJ2-4, with TRBD2 matching over 9 bases. The J segment lost 0 bases and the V segment lost 1 base, leaving 4 bases of the junction unmatched. CDR1 is PRHDT and CDR2 is FYEKMQ in the germline V gene (reference sequence). This CDR3 comprises 17 residues. CDR3 loop: CASSLVRGRVAKNIQYF. DNA for the CDR3: TGTGCCAGCAGCTTAGTCCGCGGGAGGGTAGCCAAAAACATTCAGTACTTC.

The chain carries TRBV7-7 and TRBJ2-7; tentatively, D is TRBD1 (5 bases). Between the trimmed V and J ends, which lost 4 bases and 3 bases, there was a span of 10 bases. This CDR3 region has 13 residues. The germline CDR1 and CDR2 sequences are SSHAT and FNYEAQ (reference sequence). The CDR3 sequence is CASSWGQGYEQYF. CDR3 in DNA: TGTGCCAGCAGCTGGGGCCAGGGCTACGAGCAGTACTTC.

The V gene is TRBV10-1, the J gene TRBJ2-1, with D possibly being TRBD2 (5 bases). Trimming removed 3 bases at V and 8 bases at J, with 17 bases between. The CDR3 is 15 residues long. Germline CDR1 and CDR2: WNHNN and SYGVQD (reference sequence). The CDR3 is CASSEGGPPDDEQFF. CDR3 nucleotides: TGCGCCAGCAGTGAAGGCGGGCCCCCGGACGATGAGCAGTTCTTC.

V is TRBV30 and J is TRBJ1-3; no definite D call. The CDR3 length is 15 residues. V was cut by 0 bases and J by 0 bases, with 9 bases left in between. In germline, CDR1 is GTSNPN, CDR2 SVGIG (reference sequence). The CDR3 here is CAWSVATYSGNTIYF. The DNA of the CDR3 is TGTGCCTGGAGTGTAGCGACTTACTCTGGAAACACCATATATTTT.

This chain uses TRBV2 with TRBJ1-2; 10 positions match TRBD1. The CDR3 is 14 amino acids. V was clipped by 4 bases and J by 4 bases; unmatched bases: 3. Germline loops: CDR1 SNHLY, CDR2 FYNNEI. Written as DNA, the CDR3 is TGTGCCAGCAGTGCGGACAGGGGGGGCTATGGCTACACCTTC. Encoded protein: CASSADRGGYGYTF. The full variable domain, with the rest looked up from reference TRBV2 and TRBJ1-2, is EPEVTQTPSHQVTQMGQEVILRCVPISNHLYFYWYRQILGQKVEFLVSFYNNEISEKSEIFDDQFSVERPDGSNFTLKIRSTKLEDSAMYFCASSADRGGYGYTFGSGTRLTVV.

The chain is built from TRBV2 and TRBJ1-1; 8 positions match TRBD1. Germline trimming cut 6 bases from V and 1 base from J; bases unmatched to any gene: 7. This CDR3 contains 15 residues. In germline, CDR1 is SNHLY, CDR2 FYNNEI. The CDR3 region has the DNA TGTGCCAGCAGAAGCCAGGGACAGGAGAACACTGAAGCTTTCTTT. Amino acids: CASRSQGQENTEAFF.

J is TRBJ2-2 and V is TRBV23-1; D possibly corresponds to TRBD2 (5 bases). TRBV23-1 is sorted into the ORF group, with uncertain function. Trimming removed 1 base at V and 4 bases at J, with 13 bases between. This CDR3 spans 16 amino acids. CDR3 sequence (DNA): TGCGCCAGCAGTCAATTAGGCAGAGAGGGCACCGGGGAGCTGTTTTTT. Translation: CASSQLGREGTGELFF.

The rearrangement joins TRBV27 to TRBJ2-7; 8 bases are a match to TRBD1. Germline loops: CDR1 MNHEY, CDR2 SMNVEV (reference sequence). J was trimmed by 7 bases and V by 6 bases; bases with no gene match: 11. This CDR3 region has 14 residues. CDR3 protein: CASSPGTGKREQYF. The DNA of the CDR3 is TGTGCCAGCAGCCCAGGGACAGGAAAACGGGAGCAGTACTTC.

The rearrangement uses TRBV4-2 and TRBJ2-7, with TRBD2 identical over 7 bases. The V gene end was trimmed by 3 bases and the J gene end by 7 bases; junction bases not matched to a gene: 12. This CDR3 region has 15 residues. Germline V gene data show CDR1 as LGHNA and CDR2 as YNFKEQ. CDR3: CASSQPVGLVREQYF. Written as DNA, the CDR3 is TGTGCCAGCAGCCAGCCAGTTGGACTAGTGAGGGAGCAGTACTTC.

The gene calls are TRBV13 and TRBJ2-6; D is unclear. The CDR3 is 16 residues long. The germline V gene has CDR1 PRHDT and CDR2 FYEKMQ (reference sequence). Between the trimmed V and J ends, which lost 5 bases and 0 bases, there was a span of 11 bases. The CDR3 DNA reads as TGTGCCAGCAGCCTTTACCAGGACTCTGGGGCCAACGTCCTGACTTTC. Translated, it gives CASSLYQDSGANVLTF.

This chain uses TRBV5-1 with TRBJ2-1; D possibly corresponds to TRBD1 (6 bases). The CDR3 runs 14 residues. V shed 1 base and J shed 8 bases, with 13 bases lying between them. The germline V gene encodes CDR1 SGHRS and CDR2 YFSETQ. CDR3: CASSLSGVGDEQFF. In DNA, the CDR3 is TGCGCCAGCAGCTTGTCAGGGGTTGGCGATGAGCAGTTCTTC.

V and J are TRBV6-9 and TRBJ1-1; 9 bases map to TRBD1. The CDR3 runs to 15 residues. Germline V gene sequence: CDR1 MNHGY, CDR2 SVAAGI. J gave up 6 bases and V 3 bases, and 8 bases lay outside the gene matches. In DNA, the CDR3 is TGTGCCAGCAGTTACTCCCCCGGGACAGGGCCTGAAGCTTTCTTT. Encoded protein: CASSYSPGTGPEAFF.

The V gene is TRBV7-9, the J gene TRBJ2-3, with D uncertain. This CDR3 comprises 15 residues. The ends were cut back, 1 base at V and 2 bases at J, with 10 bases in the middle. CDR1 and CDR2 from the germline V gene are SEHNR and FQNEAQ (reference sequence). The CDR3 DNA is TGTGCCAGCAGCTTAGTGCAGGAACCCACAGATACGCAGTATTTT. Its protein product is CASSLVQEPTDTQYF.

The V call is TRBV2, the J call TRBJ1-3; TRBD1 agrees at 7 bases. CDR1 is SNHLY and CDR2 is FYNNEI in the germline V gene. The CDR3 consists of 11 residues. V gave up 6 bases and J gave up 11 bases; unmatched junction bases: 4. CDR3 DNA: TGTGCCAGCAGCCTGGACAGGCCCATATATTTT. Translating gives CASSLDRPIYF.